A single sample is the source of the 25 T cell receptor beta chains below, sequenced in a study of blood T cell repertoires in COVID-19. The assay was immunoSEQ multiplex PCR, and TCRdb's table has in-frame clones only and misses some. The repertoire holds about 260,000 clones, with about 90% as singletons. The sequenced material came from peripheral blood. These TCRs come from a woman between 70 and 85 years old with COVID-19, enrolled during active disease.

In its sample, this clone was seen a few times. V usage is TRBV24-1 and J usage is TRBJ1-6; the match to TRBD1 covers 8 bases. Germline V CDR1 and CDR2: KGHDR, SFDVKD. CDR3 length: 16 residues. The junction had 6 bases not matched to a gene; V was cut back by 2 bases and J by 7 bases. The CDR3 sequence is CATSDSGTGRNSPLHF. In DNA form, the CDR3 reads TGTGCCACCAGTGATTCCGGGACAGGCCGAAATTCACCCCTCCACTTT.

The chain links TRBV5-1 to TRBJ1-6, with 9 bases that match TRBD1. Per germline, CDR1 SGHRS and CDR2 YFSETQ. The ends lost 1 base at V and 7 bases at J; junction bases unmatched: 3. The CDR3 sequence is 15 residues long. For the CDR3, the DNA is TGCGCCAGCAGCTTGCAGGGACAGGGAAATTCACCCCTCCACTTT. Amino acids: CASSLQGQGNSPLHF.

The V call is TRBV28, the J call TRBJ1-6; D remains ambiguous. Per germline, CDR1 MDHEN and CDR2 SYDVKM. The CDR3 runs 13 residues. The V and J ends lost 7 bases and 10 bases respectively, with 14 bases between them. The CDR3 sequence: CASTISRYSPLHF. In DNA form, the CDR3 reads TGTGCCAGCACCATTTCTAGGTACTCACCCCTCCACTTT.

The chain employs TRBV4-2 and TRBJ2-3; TRBD1 matches 7 bases. Germline CDR1 is LGHNA and CDR2 is YNFKEQ. The V segment lost 1 base and the J segment 5 bases; nucleotides outside the gene matches: 9. The length of the CDR3 is 16 residues. Written as DNA, the CDR3 is TGTGCCAGCAGCCAAGGAACTACAGGGGCAGGAGATACGCAGTATTTT. Translated, it gives CASSQGTTGAGDTQYF.

The rearrangement uses TRBV15 and TRBJ1-3; D gene uncertain. V lost 1 base and J lost 4, with 11 bases in between. The CDR3 is 15 residues long. CDR1 LNHNV and CDR2 YYDKDF come from the germline V gene (reference sequence). The CDR3 nucleotides are TGTGCCACCAGCAGAGCTCAGGCAGGAGGAAACACCATATATTTT. It codes for CATSRAQAGGNTIYF. Full variable domain (remainder filled in from reference TRBV15 and TRBJ1-3): DAMVIQNPRYQVTQFGKPVTLSCSQTLNHNVMYWYQQKSSQAPKLLFHYYDKDFNNEADTPDNFQSRRPNTSFCFLDIRSPGLGDTAMYLCATSRAQAGGNTIYFGEGSWLTVV.

The gene calls are TRBV28 and TRBJ1-1, with D hard to call. The CDR3 loop spans 14 amino acids. CDR1 is MDHEN, CDR2 SYDVKM, per germline. V lost 2 bases and J 3 bases, leaving 10 bases between the germline ends. CDR3 loop: CASSLGSIYTEAFF. The CDR3 DNA sequence: TGTGCCAGCAGTTTAGGGAGCATTTACACTGAAGCTTTCTTT.

The CDR3 loop is CASTTDRDETQYF. CDR3 DNA: TGTGCCAGCACCACTGACAGGGATGAGACCCAGTACTTC. The rearrangement uses TRBV5-4 and TRBJ2-5; 7 nucleotides line up with TRBD1. CDR1 and CDR2 (germline): SGHNT, YYREEE (reference sequence). J gave up 5 bases and V 6 bases, and 7 bases lay outside the gene matches. The CDR3 extends over 13 amino acids.

V and J are TRBV4-1 and TRBJ1-2; weak D call: TRBD1 (5 bases). CDR3 length: 16 residues. Trimming shortened V by 4 bases and J by 3 bases, and 18 bases separated the two germline ends. Looked up from germline, CDR1 is MGHRA and CDR2 is YSYEKL. CDR3 DNA: TGCGCCAGCAGCCTCTCGTTGGGGCCCCCTTACTATGGCTACACCTTC. Translating gives CASSLSLGPPYYGYTF.

This rearrangement joins TRBV6-5 to TRBJ1-2; no clear D. This CDR3 has 15 amino acids. Germline-derived CDR1 and CDR2 are MNHEY and SVGAGI. V was shortened by 0 bases and J by 6 bases, with 14 bases between the two germline ends. The CDR3 here is CASSYSREPIHGYTF. DNA of the CDR3: TGTGCCAGCAGTTACTCGAGGGAGCCGATCCATGGCTACACCTTC.

The rearrangement links TRBV24-1 to TRBJ2-1; the match to TRBD2 covers 7 bases. CDR3 length: 14 amino acids. Per the germline V gene, CDR1 is KGHDR and CDR2 is SFDVKD. The ends lost 2 bases at V and 3 bases at J; junction bases unmatched: 0. CDR3 sequence (DNA): TGTGCCACCAGTGATTGGGGGGGCTACAATGAGCAGTTCTTC. Its translation: CATSDWGGYNEQFF.

This chain uses TRBV28 with TRBJ2-7, with 8 bases fitting TRBD2. The CDR3 is made up of 14 amino acids. Looked up from germline, CDR1 is MDHEN and CDR2 is SYDVKM. V dropped 4 bases and J dropped 2; count of bases not matched to a gene: 4. The CDR3 DNA sequence: TGTGCCAGCAGTTCAGCGGGAGAGACCTACGAGCAGTACTTC. This translates into CASSSAGETYEQYF.

This clone came up once. This rearrangement joins TRBV7-8 to TRBJ2-1, with D perhaps matching TRBD1 (6 bases). In germline, CDR1 is SGHVS, CDR2 FQNEAQ. This CDR3 is built from 13 residues. V lost 1 base to trimming and J lost 6 bases, with 7 bases between them. CDR3 sequence (DNA): TGTGCCAGCAGCTTAGACAGGGCCAATGAGCAGTTCTTC. This codes for CASSLDRANEQFF.

The chain links TRBV21-1 to TRBJ2-1; the table's D call TRBD1 went unverified against the DNA. TRBV21-1 is flagged as a pseudogene. CDR3 length: 14 amino acids. The CDR3 region is CASSKGAGWNEQFF. The DNA for the CDR3 is TGTGCCAGCAGCAAAGGGGCAGGTTGGAATGAGCAGTTCTTC.

CDR3 sequence reads: CASTGRHNEKLFF. CDR3 DNA sequence: TGTGCCAGTACAGGCAGGCACAACGAAAAACTGTTTTTT. The chain links TRBV19 to TRBJ1-4; D not certain. The CDR3 loop spans 13 amino acids. V lost 7 bases, J lost 8 bases, and 14 bases lay in between. Germline V gene lookup returns CDR1 LNHDA and CDR2 SQIVND (reference sequence).

The chain has TRBV5-4 and TRBJ2-1; D perhaps matches TRBD2 (6 bases). Trimming removed 2 bases at V and 2 bases at J, with 14 bases between. There are 16 residues in the CDR3. Germline CDR1 is SGHNT and CDR2 is YYREEE (reference sequence). CDR3 in amino acids: CASSLGGPRTYNEQFF. The CDR3 DNA follows: TGTGCCAGCAGCTTAGGAGGGCCTAGAACCTACAATGAGCAGTTCTTC.

This clone appeared a single time. The chain is built from TRBV30 and TRBJ2-7, with 10 bases that match TRBD2. The germline CDR1 and CDR2 sequences are GTSNPN and SVGIG (reference sequence). CDR3 size: 13 residues. V shed 4 bases and J 6 bases; nucleotides not matched to a gene: 6. The CDR3 protein is CAWIRLAGVEQYF. The CDR3 nucleotides are TGTGCCTGGATAAGGCTAGCGGGAGTCGAGCAGTACTTC.

The gene calls are TRBV15 and TRBJ2-1, with D possibly being TRBD1 (5 bases). Trimming cost V 1 base and J 7 bases, with 14 bases left between them. Germline values: CDR1 LNHNV, CDR2 YYDKDF (reference sequence). CDR3 length: 15 amino acids. The CDR3 coding sequence is TGTGCCACCAGCAGAGTAGCAGGGATGGGGAATGAGCAGTTCTTC. Protein product: CATSRVAGMGNEQFF.

V and J are TRBV20-1 and TRBJ1-2; D remains unclear. CDR3 length: 12 residues. Germline CDR1 and CDR2: DFQATT and SNEGSKA (reference sequence). The V end was cut by 3 bases, the J end by 8 bases, with 13 bases between. This CDR3 reads CSASPRRSGYTF. The CDR3 nucleotides are TGCAGTGCTAGTCCCAGGAGGTCCGGCTACACCTTC.

The chain links TRBV25-1 to TRBJ2-5; the match to TRBD1 covers 8 bases. This CDR3 comprises 15 residues. V gave up 3 bases and J gave up 5 bases; unmatched junction bases: 8. Looked up from germline, CDR1 is MGHDK and CDR2 is SYGVNS. The CDR3: CASSDLTGVQETQYF. CDR3 sequence (DNA): TGTGCCAGCAGTGATTTGACAGGGGTGCAGGAGACCCAGTACTTC. The complete variable domain, with remaining parts taken from reference TRBV25-1 and TRBJ2-5, reads EADIYQTPRYLVIGTGKKITLECSQTMGHDKMYWYQQDPGMELHLIHYSYGVNSTEKGDLSSESTVSRIRTEHFPLTLESARPSHTSQYLCASSDLTGVQETQYFGPGTRLLVL.

This rearrangement joins TRBV9 to TRBJ2-3; TRBD2 aligns across 9 bases. The trim removed 5 bases at V and 5 bases at J, leaving 15 bases unmatched. The length of the CDR3 is 17 residues. Germline-derived CDR1 and CDR2 are SGDLS and YYNGEE. This CDR3 is CASSSPPGGRVKDTQYF. CDR3 nucleotides: TGTGCCAGCAGTTCCCCCCCGGGCGGGAGGGTGAAAGATACGCAGTATTTT.

The V and J genes are TRBV28 and TRBJ1-5, with a tentative D call TRBD1 (5 bases). The CDR3 consists of 16 residues. V gave up 5 bases and J gave up 0 bases, with 14 bases separating them. Germline lookup yields CDR1 MDHEN and CDR2 SYDVKM. The CDR3 nucleotides are TGTGCCAGCAGTCCAGGGTCCTATTTTAGCAATCAGCCCCAGCATTTT. It encodes CASSPGSYFSNQPQHF.

The chain carries TRBV7-9 and TRBJ2-3; 10 bases match TRBD2. The J segment lost 3 bases and the V segment lost 5 bases, leaving 8 bases of the junction unmatched. CDR1 is SEHNR, CDR2 FQNEAQ, per germline (reference sequence). The CDR3 runs 16 residues. The DNA of the CDR3 is TGTGCCAGCAGCCCTCTAGCGGGAGTGGTTACAGATACGCAGTATTTT. Translation: CASSPLAGVVTDTQYF.

The chain combines TRBV2 with TRBJ2-5; tentative D call: TRBD2 (7 bases). There are 15 residues in the CDR3. CDR1 and CDR2 (germline): SNHLY, FYNNEI. V lost 4 bases and J 5 bases, leaving 17 bases between the germline ends. The CDR3 nucleotides read TGTGCCAGCAGTGTCTCGGGGGCGCGGGGGGAGACCCAGTACTTC. This encodes CASSVSGARGETQYF.

CDR3 in DNA: TGTGCCATCAGTGAGTCTGACACCCCGAAGGAGCAGTTCTTC. Its translation: CAISESDTPKEQFF. The chain recombines TRBV10-3 with TRBJ2-1; D is undetermined. V was clipped by 0 bases and J by 10 bases, with 13 bases between them. In germline, CDR1 is ENHRY, CDR2 SYGVKD. The CDR3 contains 14 residues.

This chain links TRBV9 with TRBJ1-3; the D gene is possibly TRBD1 (6 bases). V lost 0 bases and J lost 0, with 10 bases in between. CDR3 length: 16 residues. Per germline, CDR1 SGDLS and CDR2 YYNGEE. The CDR3 DNA follows: TGTGCCAGCAGCGTAGCTGCGGACAGCTCTGGAAACACCATATATTTT. It is translated as CASSVAADSSGNTIYF. The whole variable domain, remainder taken from reference TRBV9 and TRBJ1-3, is DSGVTQTPKHLITATGQRVTLRCSPRSGDLSVYWYQQSLDQGLQFLIQYYNGEERAKGNILERFSAQQFPDLHSELNLSSLELGDSALYFCASSVAADSSGNTIYFGEGSWLTVV.